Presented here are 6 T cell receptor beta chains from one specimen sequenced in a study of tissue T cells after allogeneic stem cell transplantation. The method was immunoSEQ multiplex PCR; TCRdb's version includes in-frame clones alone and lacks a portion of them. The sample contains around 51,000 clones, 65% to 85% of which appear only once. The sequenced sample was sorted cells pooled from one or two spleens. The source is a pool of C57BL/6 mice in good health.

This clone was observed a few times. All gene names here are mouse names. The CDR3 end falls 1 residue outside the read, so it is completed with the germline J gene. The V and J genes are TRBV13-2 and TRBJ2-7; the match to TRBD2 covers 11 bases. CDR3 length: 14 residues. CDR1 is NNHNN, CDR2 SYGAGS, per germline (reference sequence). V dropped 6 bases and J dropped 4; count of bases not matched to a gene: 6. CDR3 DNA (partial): TGTGCCAGCGCTCCCCGGGACTGGGGGTATGAACAGTAC. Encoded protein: CASAPRDWGYEQY. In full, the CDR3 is CASAPRDWGYEQYF.

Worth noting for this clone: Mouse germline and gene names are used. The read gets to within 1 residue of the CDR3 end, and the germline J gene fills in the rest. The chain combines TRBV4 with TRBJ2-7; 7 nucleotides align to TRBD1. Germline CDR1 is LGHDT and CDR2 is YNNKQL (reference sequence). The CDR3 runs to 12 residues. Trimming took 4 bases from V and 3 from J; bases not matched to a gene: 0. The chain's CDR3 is CASSWDSYEQYF. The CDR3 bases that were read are TGTGCCAGCAGCTGGGACAGCTATGAACAGTAC.

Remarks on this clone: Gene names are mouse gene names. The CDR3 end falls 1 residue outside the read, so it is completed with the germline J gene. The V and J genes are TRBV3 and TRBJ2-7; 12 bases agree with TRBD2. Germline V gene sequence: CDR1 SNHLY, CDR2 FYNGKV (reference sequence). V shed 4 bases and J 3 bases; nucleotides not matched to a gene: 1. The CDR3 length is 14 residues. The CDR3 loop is CASSSDWGGYEQYF. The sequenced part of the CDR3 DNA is TGTGCCAGCAGCTCGGACTGGGGGGGCTATGAACAGTAC.

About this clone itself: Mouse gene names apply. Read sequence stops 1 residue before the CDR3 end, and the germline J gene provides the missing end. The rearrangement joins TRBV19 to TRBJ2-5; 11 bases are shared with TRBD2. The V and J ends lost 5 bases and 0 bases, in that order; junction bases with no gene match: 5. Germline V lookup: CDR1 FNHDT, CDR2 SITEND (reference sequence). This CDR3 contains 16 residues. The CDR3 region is CASSRLGGNNQDTQYF. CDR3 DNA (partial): TGTGCCAGCAGCCGACTGGGGGGGAATAACCAAGACACCCAGTAC.

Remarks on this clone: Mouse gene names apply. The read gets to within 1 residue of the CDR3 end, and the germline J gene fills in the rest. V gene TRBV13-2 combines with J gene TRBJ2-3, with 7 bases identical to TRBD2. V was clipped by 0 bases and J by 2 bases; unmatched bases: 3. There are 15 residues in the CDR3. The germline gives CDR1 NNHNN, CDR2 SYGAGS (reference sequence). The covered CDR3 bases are TGTGCCAGCGGTGATGCCTGGGGGTTTGCAGAAACGCTGTAT. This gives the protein CASGDAWGFAETLY. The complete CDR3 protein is CASGDAWGFAETLYF.

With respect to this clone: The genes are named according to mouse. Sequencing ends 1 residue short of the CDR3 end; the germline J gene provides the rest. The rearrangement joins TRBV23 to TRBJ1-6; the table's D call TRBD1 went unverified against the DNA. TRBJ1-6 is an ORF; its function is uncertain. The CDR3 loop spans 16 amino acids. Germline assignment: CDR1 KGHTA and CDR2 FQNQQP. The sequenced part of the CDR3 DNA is TGCTCCAGCAGTCAGGGACAGAGTTCCTATAATTCGCCCCTCTAC. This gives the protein CSSSQGQSSYNSPLY. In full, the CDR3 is CSSSQGQSSYNSPLYF.